This T cell receptor (beta chain) was recorded in a study of beta chain features in type 1 diabetes. Points from the study as a whole: A moderate, significant TCRB CDR3 shortening appeared in type 1 diabetes across four CD4+ subsets.

On this clone: Its antigen is not known.

V was trimmed by 5 bases and J by 2 bases, leaving 13 bases between them. Germline V gene data show CDR1 as SGHNT and CDR2 as YYREEE (reference sequence). The CDR3 length is 14 residues. The whole isolated RNA underwent reverse transcription, so sequencing captured expressed TCRB transcripts. TCRdb's table, derived via immunoSEQ multiplex PCR, lists solely in-frame clones and lacks some. The sample lists about 700,000 clones; roughly an eighth were seen once. The sequenced sample consisted of naive CD4+ T cells from blood. This sequence originates from a man between 18 and 35 years old with type 1 diabetes. The V gene is TRBV5-4, the J gene TRBJ2-5; TRBD2 might be the D (7 bases). CDR3 DNA: TGTGCCAGCAGTTCGGGGGGCCAACAAGAGACCCAGTACTTC. It is translated as CASSSGGQQETQYF.